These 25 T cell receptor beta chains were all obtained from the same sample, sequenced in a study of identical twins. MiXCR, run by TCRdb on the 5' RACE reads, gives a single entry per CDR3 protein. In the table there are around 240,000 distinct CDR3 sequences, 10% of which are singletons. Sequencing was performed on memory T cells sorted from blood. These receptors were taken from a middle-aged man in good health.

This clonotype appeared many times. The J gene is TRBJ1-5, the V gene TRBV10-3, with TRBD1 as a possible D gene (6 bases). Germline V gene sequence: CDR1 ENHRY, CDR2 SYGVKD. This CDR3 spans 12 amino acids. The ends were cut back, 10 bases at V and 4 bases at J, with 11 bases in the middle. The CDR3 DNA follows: TGTGCCACGGGGGACATGAATCAGCCCCAGCATTTT. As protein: CATGDMNQPQHF.

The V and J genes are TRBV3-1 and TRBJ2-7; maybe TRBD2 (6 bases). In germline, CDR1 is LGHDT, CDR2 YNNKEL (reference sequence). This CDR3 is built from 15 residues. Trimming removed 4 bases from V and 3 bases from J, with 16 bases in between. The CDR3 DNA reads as TGTGCCAGCAGCCCCTTTGGAGCGGGCTACTACGAGCAGTACTTC. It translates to CASSPFGAGYYEQYF.

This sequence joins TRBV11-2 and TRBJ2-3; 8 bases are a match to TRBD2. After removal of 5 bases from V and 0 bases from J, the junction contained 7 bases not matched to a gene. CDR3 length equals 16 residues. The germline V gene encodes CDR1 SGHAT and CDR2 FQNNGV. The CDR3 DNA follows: TGTGCCAGCAGCGCCTGGACTAGCCGGAGCACAGATACGCAGTATTTT. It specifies CASSAWTSRSTDTQYF.

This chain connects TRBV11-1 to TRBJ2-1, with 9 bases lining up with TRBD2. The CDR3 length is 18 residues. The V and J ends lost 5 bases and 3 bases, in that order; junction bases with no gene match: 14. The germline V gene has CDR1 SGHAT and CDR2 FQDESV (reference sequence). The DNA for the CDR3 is TGTGCCAGCAGCCCCCGGGGTCTCGCGGGAGGGGTCTACAATGAGCAGTTCTTC. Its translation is CASSPRGLAGGVYNEQFF.

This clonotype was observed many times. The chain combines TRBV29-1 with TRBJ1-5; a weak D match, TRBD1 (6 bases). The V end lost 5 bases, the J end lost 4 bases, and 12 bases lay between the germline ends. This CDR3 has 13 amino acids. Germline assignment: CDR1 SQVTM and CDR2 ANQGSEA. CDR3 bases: TGCAGCGTTTCTCCAGGGGCTAATCAGCCCCAGCATTTT. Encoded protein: CSVSPGANQPQHF. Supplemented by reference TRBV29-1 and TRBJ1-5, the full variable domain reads SAVISQKPSRDICQRGTSLTIQCQVDSQVTMMFWYRQQPGQSLTLIATANQGSEATYESGFVIDKFPISRPNLTFSTLTVSNMSPEDSSIYLCSVSPGANQPQHFGDGTRLSIL.

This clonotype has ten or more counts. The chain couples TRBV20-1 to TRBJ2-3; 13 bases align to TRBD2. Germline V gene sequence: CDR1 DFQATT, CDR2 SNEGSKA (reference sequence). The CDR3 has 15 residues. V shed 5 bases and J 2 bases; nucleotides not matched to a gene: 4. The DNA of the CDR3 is TGCAGTGCTGCGGGACTAGCGGGAAACACAGATACGCAGTATTTT. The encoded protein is CSAAGLAGNTDTQYF.

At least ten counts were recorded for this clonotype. CDR3 nucleotide sequence: TGTGCCAGCAGCAAAAGTTGGCGGAGCACAGATACGCAGTATTTT. Its protein is CASSKSWRSTDTQYF. The chain is built from TRBV21-1 and TRBJ2-3. TRBV21-1 is a documented pseudogene. CDR3 length equals 15 residues.

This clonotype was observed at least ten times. CDR3 region: CASSDGLARGTQYF. The CDR3 nucleotides are TGTGCCAGCAGTGACGGACTAGCGAGGGGGACCCAGTACTTC. The chain joins TRBV2 to TRBJ2-5; 9 bases match TRBD2. This CDR3 is 14 amino acids long. Germline CDR1 and CDR2: SNHLY and FYNNEI. V dropped 3 bases and J dropped 7; count of bases not matched to a gene: 6.

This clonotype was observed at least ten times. CDR3 residues: CASRHLTGRLKQYF. The CDR3 DNA sequence: TGTGCCAGCAGACATTTGACAGGGAGGTTGAAGCAGTACTTC. The V call is TRBV6-2 or TRBV6-3, the J call TRBJ2-7; a weak D match, TRBD1 (7 bases). Trimming stripped 6 bases from V and 8 bases from J, with 20 bases between. The CDR3 length is 14 residues. Germline CDR1 MNHEY, CDR2 SVGEGT.

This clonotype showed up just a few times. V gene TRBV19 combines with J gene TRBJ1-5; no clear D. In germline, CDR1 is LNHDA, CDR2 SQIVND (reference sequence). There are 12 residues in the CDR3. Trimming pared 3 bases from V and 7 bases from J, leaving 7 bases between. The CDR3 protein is CASSIGSQPQHF. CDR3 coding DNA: TGTGCCAGTAGTATCGGGTCACAGCCCCAGCATTTT. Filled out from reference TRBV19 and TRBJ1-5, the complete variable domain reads DGGITQSPKYLFRKEGQNVTLSCEQNLNHDAMYWYRQDPGQGLRLIYYSQIVNDFQKGDIAEGYSVSREKKESFPLTVTSAQKNPTAFYLCASSIGSQPQHFGDGTRLSIL.

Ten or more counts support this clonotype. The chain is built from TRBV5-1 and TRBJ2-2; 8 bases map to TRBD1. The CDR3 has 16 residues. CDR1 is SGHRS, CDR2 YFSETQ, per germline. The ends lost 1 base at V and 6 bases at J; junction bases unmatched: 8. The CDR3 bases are TGCGCCAGCAGCTTGTCAGCCCAGGGGGCGTCCGGGGAGCTGTTTTTT. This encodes CASSLSAQGASGELFF.

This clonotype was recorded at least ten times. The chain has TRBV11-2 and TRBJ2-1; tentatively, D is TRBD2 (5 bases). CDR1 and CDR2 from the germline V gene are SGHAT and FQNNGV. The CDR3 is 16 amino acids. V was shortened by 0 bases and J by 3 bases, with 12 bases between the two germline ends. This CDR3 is CASSLDGSGYYNEQFF. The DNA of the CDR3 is TGTGCCAGCAGCTTAGATGGGTCGGGGTACTACAATGAGCAGTTCTTC.

In DNA, the CDR3 is TGTGCCAGCGCGCCAAGTGGTATCACTAATTCACCCCTCCACTTT. As protein: CASAPSGITNSPLHF. V is TRBV2 and J is TRBJ1-6; D gene unclear. The germline gives CDR1 SNHLY, CDR2 FYNNEI. Trimming left V 8 bases short and J 6 bases short, with 17 bases between. This CDR3 spans 15 amino acids.

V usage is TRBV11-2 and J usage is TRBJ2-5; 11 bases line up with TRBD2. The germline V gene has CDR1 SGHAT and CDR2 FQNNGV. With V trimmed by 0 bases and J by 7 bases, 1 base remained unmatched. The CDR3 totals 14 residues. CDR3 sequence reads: CASSLETSGGTQYF. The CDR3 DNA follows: TGTGCCAGCAGCTTAGAAACTAGCGGGGGGACCCAGTACTTC.

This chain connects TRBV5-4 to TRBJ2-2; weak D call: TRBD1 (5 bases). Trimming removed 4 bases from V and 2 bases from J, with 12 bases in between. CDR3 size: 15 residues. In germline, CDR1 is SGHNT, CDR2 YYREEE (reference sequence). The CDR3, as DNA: TGTGCCAGCAGCCCAAAGACAGATAACACCGGGGAGCTGTTTTTT. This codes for CASSPKTDNTGELFF.

This CDR3 is CASSKKKGQGARTGELFF. CDR3 bases: TGTGCCAGCAGCAAAAAAAAGGGACAGGGGGCTCGGACCGGGGAGCTGTTTTTT. The chain couples TRBV21-1 to TRBJ2-2; the D call in the table, TRBD1, was not verified against the DNA. TRBV21-1 is assigned pseudogene status. This CDR3 has 18 residues.

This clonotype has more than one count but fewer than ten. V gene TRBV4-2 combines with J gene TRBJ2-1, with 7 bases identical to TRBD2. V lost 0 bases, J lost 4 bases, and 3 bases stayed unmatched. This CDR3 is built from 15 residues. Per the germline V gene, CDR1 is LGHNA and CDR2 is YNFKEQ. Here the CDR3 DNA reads TGTGCCAGCAGCCAAGAGAGCGGGGCATACAATGAGCAGTTCTTC. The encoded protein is CASSQESGAYNEQFF.

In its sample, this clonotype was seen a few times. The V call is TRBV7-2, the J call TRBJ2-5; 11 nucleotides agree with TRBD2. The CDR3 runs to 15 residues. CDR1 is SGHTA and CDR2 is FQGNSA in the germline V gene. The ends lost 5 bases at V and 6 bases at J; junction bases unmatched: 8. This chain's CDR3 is CASSPSGGNRQTQYF. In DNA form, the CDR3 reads TGTGCCAGCAGCCCTAGCGGGGGGAACCGACAGACCCAGTACTTC.

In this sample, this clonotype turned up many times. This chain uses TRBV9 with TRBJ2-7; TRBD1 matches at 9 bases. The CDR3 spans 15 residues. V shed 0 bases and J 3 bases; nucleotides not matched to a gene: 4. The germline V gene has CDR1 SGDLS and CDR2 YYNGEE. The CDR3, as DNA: TGTGCCAGCAGCGTAGACGGGACAGGGATCTACGAGCAGTACTTC. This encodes CASSVDGTGIYEQYF.

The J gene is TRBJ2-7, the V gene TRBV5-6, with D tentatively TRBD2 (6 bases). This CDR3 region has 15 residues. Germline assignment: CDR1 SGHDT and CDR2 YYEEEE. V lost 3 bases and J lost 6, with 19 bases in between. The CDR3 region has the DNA TGTGCCAGCAGCTCCGTTAGGCAGGGAGGTCTCGAGCAGTACTTC. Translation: CASSSVRQGGLEQYF.

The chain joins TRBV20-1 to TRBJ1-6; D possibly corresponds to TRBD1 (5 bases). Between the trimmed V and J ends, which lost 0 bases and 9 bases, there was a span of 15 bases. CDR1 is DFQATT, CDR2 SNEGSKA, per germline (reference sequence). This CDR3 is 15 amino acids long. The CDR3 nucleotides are TGCAGTGCTAGAGAGCAGGGAAGTTTTATTTCACCCCTCCACTTT. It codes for CSAREQGSFISPLHF.

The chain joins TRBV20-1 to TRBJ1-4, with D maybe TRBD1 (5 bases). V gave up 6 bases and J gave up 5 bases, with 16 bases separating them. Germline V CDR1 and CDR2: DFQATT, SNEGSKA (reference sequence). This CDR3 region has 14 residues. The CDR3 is CSASRDAENEKLFF. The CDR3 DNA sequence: TGCAGTGCGAGCCGGGACGCCGAAAATGAAAAACTGTTTTTT.

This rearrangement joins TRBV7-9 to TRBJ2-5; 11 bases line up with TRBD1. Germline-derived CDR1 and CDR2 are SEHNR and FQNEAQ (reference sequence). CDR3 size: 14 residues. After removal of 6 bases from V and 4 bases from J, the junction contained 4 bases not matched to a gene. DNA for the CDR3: TGTGCCAGCAGTTTGGGACAGGGGGTAGAGACCCAGTACTTC. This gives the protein CASSLGQGVETQYF.

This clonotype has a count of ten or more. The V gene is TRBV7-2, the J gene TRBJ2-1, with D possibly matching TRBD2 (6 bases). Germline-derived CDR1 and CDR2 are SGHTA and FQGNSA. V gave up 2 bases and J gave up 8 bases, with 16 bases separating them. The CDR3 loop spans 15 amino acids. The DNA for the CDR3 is TGTGCCAGCAGCTTAACGGGACTCCCTAGGGATGAGCAGTTCTTC. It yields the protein CASSLTGLPRDEQFF.

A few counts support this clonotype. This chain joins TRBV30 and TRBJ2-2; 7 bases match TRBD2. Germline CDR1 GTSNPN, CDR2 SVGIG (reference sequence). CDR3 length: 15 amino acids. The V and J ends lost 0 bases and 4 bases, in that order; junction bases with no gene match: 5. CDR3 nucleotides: TGTGCCTGGAGTGTACTTAGCGGGCGCACCGGGGAGCTGTTTTTT. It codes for CAWSVLSGRTGELFF.